This T cell receptor (beta chain) was recovered during a study of T-cell memory formation after mild COVID-19. Study findings and constraints: CD4+ contracting clones were found mainly in CM and EM, and CD8+ ones in EMRA.

V dropped 3 bases and J dropped 7 bases, with 12 bases sitting between them. This CDR3 is built from 13 residues. It was 5'RACE with constant-segment primers that produced the TCR alpha and TCR beta cDNA libraries, which carried sample barcodes and UMIs. TCRdb passed the 5' RACE reads through MiXCR, listing each CDR3 protein once. The sample has 150,000 or so distinct CDR3 sequences, 30% to 35% seen once. This clonotype was seen ten or more times. Its antigen is not identified. Sample: PBMCs or a T cell subset sorted from them (not recorded which). This sequence originates from an adult woman who had mild COVID-19 (a few samples of this study predate the infection). Cell type and time point are not known. The chain has TRBV12-3 or TRBV12-4 and TRBJ1-2; unclear D gene. In DNA, the CDR3 is TGTGCCAGCAGTTTCGCATCTGCGGGTGGCTACACCTTC. As protein: CASSFASAGGYTF.